A single sample gave rise to the 8 T cell receptor beta chains below, sequenced in a study of blood T cell repertoires in COVID-19. Assay used: immunoSEQ multiplex PCR; TCRdb lists only in-frame clones, some missing. The sample has approximately 150,000 clones; around four fifths are singletons. The source material was peripheral blood. The receptors stem from a human donor in a cohort sampled during active COVID-19.

V usage is TRBV6-5 and J usage is TRBJ1-1; tentative D call: TRBD1 (5 bases). Looked up from germline, CDR1 is MNHEY and CDR2 is SVGAGI. The CDR3 contains 14 residues. V was pared by 6 bases and J by 3 bases, with 14 bases between. CDR3 in amino acids: CASRVGGTYTEAFF. As DNA, the CDR3 is TGTGCCAGCAGGGTAGGAGGGACGTACACTGAAGCTTTCTTT.

Here the CDR3 DNA reads TGTGCCAGCAGCCTAACACAGGGGTACCAAGAGACCCAGTACTTC. Amino acid sequence: CASSLTQGYQETQYF. The rearrangement uses TRBV7-2 and TRBJ2-5; 7 nucleotides match TRBD1. Germline CDR1 is SGHTA and CDR2 is FQGNSA. Unmatched junction bases numbered 6, after V lost 5 bases and J lost 0 bases. The CDR3 sequence is 15 residues long.

In its sample, this clone was seen once. The V and J genes are TRBV27 and TRBJ2-7, with TRBD1 identical over 7 bases. V lost 0 bases to trimming and J lost 5 bases; unmatched junction nucleotides: 1. The CDR3 spans 13 residues. Per the germline V gene, CDR1 is MNHEY and CDR2 is SMNVEV (reference sequence). CDR3 amino acids: CASSLSGGHEQYF. The CDR3 region has the DNA TGTGCCAGCAGTTTATCAGGGGGCCACGAGCAGTACTTC.

The chain uses TRBV2 and TRBJ2-5; 15 bases line up with TRBD2. This CDR3 contains 16 residues. V shed 7 bases, J shed 5 bases, and the junction held 8 bases outside the gene matches. Looked up from germline, CDR1 is SNHLY and CDR2 is FYNNEI. The CDR3: CASTGLAGGPWETQYF. The CDR3 coding sequence is TGTGCCAGCACTGGACTAGCGGGGGGGCCGTGGGAGACCCAGTACTTC.

The chain couples TRBV10-3 to TRBJ2-1; TRBD2 is a possible D gene (5 bases). CDR3 length: 14 residues. Germline V gene data show CDR1 as ENHRY and CDR2 as SYGVKD. Trimming shortened V by 2 bases and J by 2 bases, and 7 bases separated the two germline ends. The CDR3 nucleotides are TGTGCCATCAGTGAGGGGAGTACCTACAATGAGCAGTTCTTC. Translated, it gives CAISEGSTYNEQFF.

This rearrangement joins TRBV6-2 or TRBV6-3 to TRBJ2-5; 9 positions agree with TRBD1. Germline values: CDR1 MNHEY, CDR2 SVGEGT. CDR3 length: 15 residues. The trim removed 2 bases at V and 5 bases at J, leaving 6 bases unmatched. This CDR3 reads CASSYRTGVMETQYF. In nucleotides, the CDR3 is TGTGCCAGCAGTTACAGGACAGGGGTCATGGAGACCCAGTACTTC.

The genes are TRBV4-1 and TRBJ2-3; D is perhaps TRBD2 (5 bases). CDR1 and CDR2 from the germline V gene are MGHRA and YSYEKL. The CDR3 contains 14 residues. The V end was cut by 3 bases, the J end by 10 bases, with 17 bases between. DNA of the CDR3: TGCGCCAGCAGCCAGGGCCCCGGGAACCTTGCGCAGTATTTT. It encodes CASSQGPGNLAQYF.

The chain employs TRBV6-5 and TRBJ2-7; D perhaps matches TRBD2 (7 bases). This CDR3 is built from 15 residues. Trimming shortened V by 8 bases and J by 3 bases, and 20 bases separated the two germline ends. In germline, CDR1 is MNHEY, CDR2 SVGAGI. CDR3 sequence reads: CASCLEGGSLYEQYF. The CDR3 nucleotides are TGTGCCAGCTGCCTGGAGGGGGGGAGTCTCTACGAGCAGTACTTC.